What follows describes a single T cell receptor (beta chain). Its antigen is unknown. This CDR3 region has 12 residues. Trimming pared 10 bases from V and 6 bases from J, leaving 15 bases between. Germline V lookup: CDR1 LGHDT, CDR2 YNNKEL (reference sequence). This record belongs to a study of T-cell reconstitution after alpha-beta-depleted transplantation in children. General study findings and limits: By about two months after transplant, alpha-beta T cells reportedly arose from several hundred graft clones that had expanded. Some patients' high day-60 TCRbeta diversity was attributed to recipient cells surviving conditioning. By one year post-transplant, T-cell counts and diversity largely arose from T cells that were newly produced.

As it was prepared, the TCRbeta library received unique molecular identifiers. TCRdb itself ran the PCR reads through MiXCR, one entry per CDR3 protein. The sample lists a few hundred thousand distinct CDR3 sequences, roughly 7.8% seen once, with 8.5% to 9.5% in the top ten. The chain is built from TRBV3-1 and TRBJ2-5; maybe TRBD1 (6 bases). The sequence was obtained from a female patient between 2 and 15 years old who had a stem cell transplant for Fanconi anemia, so the T cells may come from the graft donor. This sample comprised peripheral blood, obtained 360 days after TCRalphabeta/CD19-depleted stem cell transplant. CDR3 in DNA: TGTGCCACTCGGGTCACAGGGAAGACCCAGTACTTC. Protein sequence: CATRVTGKTQYF.